This T cell receptor beta chain was retrieved from a study of cytomegalovirus exposure and HLA in healthy donors. V lost 2 bases, J lost 0 bases, and 8 bases lay in between. The length of the CDR3 is 14 residues. Germline V gives CDR1 MDHEN, CDR2 SYDVKM. Primers included in the PCR were 60 Vbeta and 13 Jbeta primers. Profiled with immunoSEQ multiplex PCR; TCRdb holds only in-frame clones, not every one. This table has some 200,000 clones, around four fifths appearing once. The receptor was isolated from a woman aged 55-69 years in good health and CMV-seropositive. The chain recombines TRBV28 with TRBJ2-7; a possible D gene is TRBD2 (6 bases). The sequenced sample was PBMCs. Written as DNA, the CDR3 is TGTGCCAGCAGTTTAGGGACTGCCTCCTACGAGCAGTACTTC. Translated: CASSLGTASYEQYF.